This T cell receptor beta chain was sequenced during a study of technical replicates of blood from a handful of donors. Sequenced by immunoSEQ multiplex PCR; TCRdb stores in-frame clones only, minus some. This table has about 75,000 clones, around 97% appearing once. Germline-derived CDR1 and CDR2 are ENHRY and SYGVKD. The CDR3 runs 13 residues. Trimming pared 8 bases from V and 3 bases from J, leaving 13 bases between. This TCR was sampled from a human donor in good health. The specimen sequenced was T cells isolated from PBMCs. The chain is built from TRBV10-3 and TRBJ1-1, with D hard to call. The CDR3 nucleotides read TGTGCCATCTTCGACGTCGGGGACACTGAAGCTTTCTTT. Its protein is CAIFDVGDTEAFF.